This T cell receptor (beta chain) was documented in a study of OX40 agonist ivuxolimab in advanced cancers. This table comes from immunoSEQ multiplex PCR, and its TCRdb copy is limited to in-frame clones, with some not included. The sample yields some 70,000 clones, around 90% seen once. Losses at the gene ends were 5 bases for V and 10 bases for J; bases not matched to a gene: 11. Per germline, CDR1 SGHNT and CDR2 YENEEA. The CDR3 has 15 residues. Specimen: CD4+ or CD8+ T cells sorted from blood, collected in a trial of the OX40 agonist ivuxolimab. V is TRBV11-3 and J is TRBJ2-1; 10 nucleotides agree with TRBD2. The TCR originated in an adult with an advanced solid tumor such as melanoma, head and neck, liver or kidney cancer. CDR3 bases: TGTGCCAGCAGCCTAGGAAGGACTAGCGGTTTGGAGCAGTTCTTC. Residues: CASSLGRTSGLEQFF.